A single sample is the source of the 26 T cell receptor beta chains below, sequenced in a study of blood T cell repertoires in COVID-19. TCRdb's copy holds only in-frame clones and misses some; the assay was immunoSEQ multiplex PCR. Of some 220,000 clones in the sample, 70% to 90% were seen once. What was sequenced was peripheral blood. The receptors derive from a woman aged 18-29 years who had recovered from COVID-19.

This sequence joins TRBV18 and TRBJ2-5, with 8 nucleotides matching TRBD2. Germline V gives CDR1 KGHSH, CDR2 LQKENI. V dropped 2 bases and J dropped 0; count of bases not matched to a gene: 2. The CDR3 extends over 15 amino acids. The CDR3, as DNA: TGTGCCAGCTCACCATTCGGGAGGGACCAAGAGACCCAGTACTTC. It is translated as CASSPFGRDQETQYF. Full variable domain (outside the CDR3, taken from reference TRBV18 and TRBJ2-5): NAGVMQNPRHLVRRRGQEARLRCSPMKGHSHVYWYRQLPEEGLKFMVYLQKENIIDESGMPKERFSAEFPKEGPSILRIQQVVRGDSAAYFCASSPFGRDQETQYFGPGTRLLVL.

This rearrangement joins TRBV4-2 to TRBJ2-2; 8 bases agree with TRBD2. The CDR3 is 17 residues long. Trimming at V came to 0 bases and at J to 4 bases, leaving 7 bases not matched to a gene. Germline CDR1 LGHNA, CDR2 YNFKEQ. CDR3 nucleotides: TGTGCCAGCAGCCAAGATCTGAGCGGGAGTCGCACCGGGGAGCTGTTTTTT. Encoded protein: CASSQDLSGSRTGELFF.

The chain couples TRBV6-5 to TRBJ2-7, with D possibly matching TRBD2 (6 bases). This CDR3 is 15 amino acids long. The V end lost 6 bases, the J end lost 5 bases, and 20 bases lay between the germline ends. Germline V gene data show CDR1 as MNHEY and CDR2 as SVGAGI. The CDR3 nucleotides read TGTGCCAGCAGAACGCAGGCGGGGTATCTCCACGAGCAGTACTTC. Amino acid sequence: CASRTQAGYLHEQYF.

The gene calls are TRBV25-1 and TRBJ1-6; D possibly corresponds to TRBD1 (6 bases). Germline V CDR1 and CDR2: MGHDK, SYGVNS. The CDR3 contains 15 residues. Trimming took 2 bases from V and 4 from J, leaving 9 bases between them. CDR3 residues: CASSETGFYNSPLHF. The CDR3, as DNA: TGTGCCAGCAGTGAAACAGGGTTTTATAATTCACCCCTCCACTTT.

This chain links TRBV7-8 with TRBJ2-7; possible D gene TRBD1, 5 bases. CDR3 length equals 18 residues. Germline CDR1 reads SGHVS; CDR2 reads FQNEAQ. V gave up 1 base and J gave up 3 bases, with 22 bases separating them. Here the CDR3 DNA reads TGTGCCAGCAGCTTAGAGGCCCGGAGACAGTTTGTATTCTACGAGCAGTACTTC. Protein sequence: CASSLEARRQFVFYEQYF.

This clone was detected a few times. This sequence joins TRBV18 and TRBJ1-1; the D gene is possibly TRBD1 (5 bases). In germline, CDR1 is KGHSH, CDR2 LQKENI. The CDR3 is made up of 14 amino acids. Trimming cost V 4 bases and J 7 bases, with 16 bases left between them. The CDR3 loop reads CASSQLLTGDEAFF. CDR3 nucleotide sequence: TGTGCCAGCTCACAACTTCTTACAGGAGATGAAGCTTTCTTT.

This chain links TRBV2 with TRBJ2-2; 14 bases line up with TRBD2. Germline V gives CDR1 SNHLY, CDR2 FYNNEI. The CDR3 contains 18 residues. Losses at the gene ends were 6 bases for V and 4 bases for J; bases not matched to a gene: 10. CDR3 DNA: TGTGCCAGCAGAGAGACCGGGACTAGCGGGAGTGGCACCGGGGAGCTGTTTTTT. It translates to CASRETGTSGSGTGELFF. The whole variable domain, remainder taken from reference TRBV2 and TRBJ2-2, is EPEVTQTPSHQVTQMGQEVILRCVPISNHLYFYWYRQILGQKVEFLVSFYNNEISEKSEIFDDQFSVERPDGSNFTLKIRSTKLEDSAMYFCASRETGTSGSGTGELFFGEGSRLTVL.

The table lists this clone with a count of one. The CDR3 here is CASSIDGVRNEQYF. CDR3 DNA sequence: TGCGCCAGCAGCATTGACGGGGTTAGGAACGAGCAGTACTTC. V usage is TRBV10-1 and J usage is TRBJ2-7; D possibly corresponds to TRBD2 (5 bases). V was clipped by 6 bases and J by 5 bases, with 17 bases between them. The CDR3 is 14 residues long. Germline values: CDR1 WNHNN, CDR2 SYGVQD (reference sequence).

This clone was seen once. The V call is TRBV30, the J call TRBJ2-1; 9 bases are shared with TRBD1. Trimming cost V 0 bases and J 7 bases; bases outside gene matches: 13. Germline values: CDR1 GTSNPN, CDR2 SVGIG (reference sequence). There are 17 residues in the CDR3. CDR3 protein: CAWSVLPGTGIRNEQFF. The DNA for the CDR3 is TGTGCCTGGAGTGTACTTCCCGGGACAGGGATAAGGAATGAGCAGTTCTTC.

The chain links TRBV3-1 (or the pseudogene TRBV3-2) to TRBJ2-4; TRBD2 matches at 7 bases. V dropped 0 bases and J dropped 3; count of bases not matched to a gene: 11. This CDR3 region has 18 residues. Germline CDR1 and CDR2: LGHDT and YNNKEL (reference sequence). The CDR3 nucleotides are TGTGCCAGCAGCCAAGATTGGGGAGGGCAAGGCGGCAAAAACATTCAGTACTTC. This codes for CASSQDWGGQGGKNIQYF.

The chain uses TRBV12-5 and TRBJ1-2, with 11 bases aligning to TRBD1. CDR1 LGHNT and CDR2 FRNRAP come from the germline V gene. The CDR3 has 16 residues. The V gene end was trimmed by 7 bases and the J gene end by 6 bases; junction bases not matched to a gene: 13. For the CDR3, the DNA is TGTGCTAGTGATAGCCAACCGGGACAGGGGGACAATGGCTACACCTTC. As protein: CASDSQPGQGDNGYTF.

The V and J genes are TRBV7-2 and TRBJ2-3, with TRBD2 matching over 8 bases. Per the germline V gene, CDR1 is SGHTA and CDR2 is FQGNSA. Germline trimming cut 2 bases from V and 4 bases from J; bases unmatched to any gene: 5. The CDR3 is 15 amino acids. CDR3 amino acids: CASSLTGGKADTQYF. DNA of the CDR3: TGTGCCAGCAGCTTAACGGGGGGGAAGGCAGATACGCAGTATTTT.

The rearrangement joins TRBV7-9 to TRBJ2-7; 7 bases align to TRBD2. The CDR3 contains 16 residues. Trimming at V came to 1 base and at J to 9 bases, leaving 15 bases not matched to a gene. Germline-derived CDR1 and CDR2 are SEHNR and FQNEAQ (reference sequence). Here the CDR3 reads CASSLEDGPGGTVQYF. CDR3 in DNA: TGTGCCAGCAGCTTAGAGGACGGGCCGGGGGGTACTGTGCAGTACTTC.

The V gene is TRBV2, the J gene TRBJ2-1, with D perhaps matching TRBD1 (5 bases). Germline CDR1 and CDR2: SNHLY and FYNNEI. V was pared by 9 bases and J by 4 bases, with 10 bases between. CDR3 length: 12 residues. Written as DNA, the CDR3 is TGTGCCAGTACTTACAGGTACAATGAGCAGTTCTTC. Translated: CASTYRYNEQFF.

The rearrangement links TRBV5-6 to TRBJ2-1; D could derive from TRBD1 or TRBD2 (6 bases each). V lost 4 bases and J 5 bases, leaving 13 bases between the germline ends. The CDR3 extends over 14 amino acids. Germline loops: CDR1 SGHDT, CDR2 YYEEEE. The CDR3 protein is CASSLGGGDNEQFF. The CDR3 nucleotides read TGTGCCAGCAGCCTGGGGGGCGGCGACAATGAGCAGTTCTTC.

The rearrangement joins TRBV12-3 or TRBV12-4 to TRBJ2-7; D might be TRBD1 (5 bases). The CDR3 contains 13 residues. Deletions cut 0 bases from V and 2 bases from J, with 5 bases between. CDR3: CASSLAGPYEQYF. Written as DNA, the CDR3 is TGTGCCAGCAGTTTAGCGGGGCCCTACGAGCAGTACTTC.

The V call is TRBV5-6, the J call TRBJ1-1; 7 bases are a match to TRBD1. The J segment lost 1 base and the V segment lost 2 bases, leaving 5 bases of the junction unmatched. The CDR3 covers 15 residues. From germline, CDR1 is SGHDT and CDR2 YYEEEE. CDR3 sequence reads: CASSLVRDRNTEAFF. The CDR3 DNA is TGTGCCAGCAGCTTAGTCCGGGACAGGAACACTGAAGCTTTCTTT.

The chain has TRBV18 and TRBJ1-3; no clear D gene. The V end lost 3 bases, the J end lost 0 bases, and 12 bases lay between the germline ends. CDR3 length: 16 amino acids. CDR1 is KGHSH and CDR2 is LQKENI in the germline V gene. DNA for the CDR3: TGTGCCAGCTCACCTATCCAGGCGAACTCTGGAAACACCATATATTTT. Its translation is CASSPIQANSGNTIYF.

The rearrangement links TRBV5-4 to TRBJ2-1; 11 bases are shared with TRBD2. This CDR3 is built from 13 residues. Unmatched junction bases numbered 1, after V lost 7 bases and J lost 4 bases. Germline lookup yields CDR1 SGHNT and CDR2 YYREEE (reference sequence). As DNA, the CDR3 is TGTGCCAGCGGGACTAGCGGATACAATGAGCAGTTCTTC. Its translation: CASGTSGYNEQFF.

The chain uses TRBV4-1 and TRBJ1-2; D remains unclear. This CDR3 region has 15 residues. Trimming took 0 bases from V and 4 from J, leaving 12 bases between them. CDR1 and CDR2 from the germline V gene are MGHRA and YSYEKL. The CDR3 DNA reads TGCGCCAGCAGCCAAGAAGGGCTGCGGGGCTATGGCTACACCTTC. This gives the protein CASSQEGLRGYGYTF.

The J gene is TRBJ1-3, the V gene TRBV5-1; 9 bases are a match to TRBD1. With V trimmed by 4 bases and J by 3 bases, 5 bases remained unmatched. Germline V CDR1 and CDR2: SGHRS, YFSETQ. The CDR3 extends over 15 amino acids. CDR3 bases: TGCGCCAGCAGCCGGGGACAGGGCATTGGAAACACCATATATTTT. Translation: CASSRGQGIGNTIYF.

The J gene is TRBJ1-5, the V gene TRBV19, with TRBD1 as a possible D gene (6 bases). The V gene's germline CDR1 is LNHDA and CDR2 SQIVND (reference sequence). The V end was cut by 5 bases, the J end by 0 bases, with 8 bases between. This CDR3 is 14 amino acids long. CDR3 coding DNA: TGTGCCAGTAGTGAAGGGGGTAGCAATCAGCCCCAGCATTTT. Translation gives CASSEGGSNQPQHF.

The chain recombines TRBV4-1 with TRBJ2-1; 11 nucleotides agree with TRBD2. The CDR3 consists of 17 residues. With V trimmed by 4 bases and J by 4 bases, 9 bases remained unmatched. Germline values: CDR1 MGHRA, CDR2 YSYEKL. CDR3: CASSRVAGGPKYNEQFF. CDR3 coding DNA: TGCGCCAGCAGCCGAGTAGCGGGAGGGCCGAAGTACAATGAGCAGTTCTTC.

This clone came up a few times. CDR3 coding DNA: TGCGCCAGCAGCCAAGATCTTTCCAGGGGGCAATACGAGCAGTACTTC. Translated: CASSQDLSRGQYEQYF. The chain carries TRBV4-1 and TRBJ2-7; 8 bases match TRBD1. V lost 0 bases, J lost 4 bases, and 8 bases stayed unmatched. This CDR3 comprises 16 residues. The germline V gene has CDR1 MGHRA and CDR2 YSYEKL.

In its sample, this clone was seen once. The chain couples TRBV19 to TRBJ1-5; TRBD1 matches 8 bases. J lost 6 bases, V lost 5 bases, and 9 bases had no gene match. Germline V gene sequence: CDR1 LNHDA, CDR2 SQIVND (reference sequence). The CDR3 extends over 15 amino acids. CDR3 coding DNA: TGTGCCAGTAGTGTGTGGCAGGGGGCGAGTCAGCCCCAGCATTTT. It specifies CASSVWQGASQPQHF.

This chain connects TRBV24-1 to TRBJ1-1, with D tentatively TRBD1 (6 bases). V was trimmed by 1 base and J by 1 base, leaving 30 bases between them. CDR3 length: 22 amino acids. Germline V gene sequence: CDR1 KGHDR, CDR2 SFDVKD. The CDR3 nucleotides are TGTGCCACCAGTGATTTTTTGAACGGGACACCCCGATTCACCTTACAGAACACTGAAGCTTTCTTT. Amino acids: CATSDFLNGTPRFTLQNTEAFF.